These T cell receptor beta chains were read from a single sample in a study of siplizumab effects on memory and regulatory T cells. The method was immunoSEQ multiplex PCR; TCRdb's version includes in-frame clones alone and lacks a portion of them. The sample has about 100,000 clones; 80% to 95% are singletons. Source material: non-Treg CD4+ T cells sorted from blood. The receptors were sampled from a human donor in good health. The conserved cysteine and the conserved F or W are not part of the CDR3 here. Some rows have no size entry. The others give once, few or many, or a class for an expanded clone.

CDR3 protein: ASSLHAIGLGQPQH
V gene: TRBV28
clone size: .
J gene: TRBJ1-5

CDR3 protein: ASSRDRGTGNTIY
V gene: TRBV5-1
clone size: few
J gene: TRBJ1-3

CDR3 protein: ASGLVGGGLIVSSNQPQH
V gene: TRBV12-5
clone size: .
J gene: TRBJ1-5

CDR3 protein: ASTGGEQF
V gene: TRBV30
clone size: .
J gene: TRBJ2-1

CDR3 protein: ASRGTGLYEQY
V gene: TRBV5-6
clone size: .
J gene: TRBJ2-7

CDR3 protein: ASSLGQTQY
V gene: TRBV11-3
clone size: .
J gene: TRBJ2-5

CDR3 protein: ASSDSSTGGSGNTIY
V gene: TRBV6-4
clone size: .
J gene: TRBJ1-3

CDR3 protein: ASSQDQVYGYT
V gene: TRBV4-1
clone size: .
J gene: TRBJ1-2

CDR3 protein: ASSPPPAGSYNEQF
V gene: TRBV5-4
clone size: .
J gene: TRBJ2-1

CDR3 protein: ASSRQDPRTDTQY
V gene: TRBV27
clone size: .
J gene: TRBJ2-3

CDR3 protein: ASSYRDSGTDTQY
V gene: TRBV6-6
clone size: .
J gene: TRBJ2-3

CDR3 protein: ASSFLGHSQPQH
V gene: TRBV7-8
clone size: .
J gene: TRBJ1-5

CDR3 protein: ATSRDNRLAGKNTGELF
V gene: TRBV15
clone size: .
J gene: TRBJ2-2

CDR3 protein: ASSTGQVGVTQQY
V gene: TRBV7-2
clone size: .
J gene: TRBJ2-7

CDR3 protein: ASSSISGRKNSPLH
V gene: TRBV5-4
clone size: .
J gene: TRBJ1-6

CDR3 protein: ASSHAQDSANTDTQY
V gene: TRBV5-1
clone size: once
J gene: TRBJ2-3

CDR3 protein: ASSFPQRSYEQY
V gene: TRBV7-9
clone size: .
J gene: TRBJ2-7

CDR3 protein: AISRDSRDQSQH
V gene: TRBV10-3
clone size: .
J gene: TRBJ1-5

CDR3 protein: ASYDRQDSPLH
V gene: TRBV18
clone size: .
J gene: TRBJ1-6

CDR3 protein: ASSNMPYRGPEAF
V gene: TRBV21-1
clone size: .
J gene: TRBJ1-1

CDR3 protein: ASRKLPSYEQY
V gene: TRBV27
clone size: .
J gene: TRBJ2-7

CDR3 protein: ASSLATVIPDTQY
V gene: TRBV18
clone size: .
J gene: TRBJ2-3

CDR3 protein: ASSTGREAF
V gene: TRBV6-5
clone size: .
J gene: TRBJ1-1

CDR3 protein: SVKGLAGESYNEQF
V gene: TRBV29-1
clone size: .
J gene: TRBJ2-1

CDR3 protein: ASSSRTSGRGDEQF
V gene: TRBV28
clone size: .
J gene: TRBJ2-1

CDR3 protein: ASSVENTGELF
V gene: TRBV5-1
clone size: .
J gene: TRBJ2-2

CDR3 protein: AWSTQGNQPQH
V gene: TRBV30
clone size: .
J gene: TRBJ1-5

CDR3 protein: ASRNHYRDRYGYT
V gene: TRBV6-1
clone size: .
J gene: TRBJ1-2

CDR3 protein: ASSQDRDNEQF
V gene: TRBV7-8
clone size: .
J gene: TRBJ2-1

CDR3 protein: ASSSSGKNIQY
V gene: TRBV19
clone size: .
J gene: TRBJ2-4

CDR3 protein: ASSLSDQGFEQY
V gene: TRBV7-9
clone size: .
J gene: TRBJ2-7

CDR3 protein: ASRLGPGNEQF
V gene: TRBV27
clone size: .
J gene: TRBJ2-1

CDR3 protein: ASSLPTDTQY
V gene: TRBV7-6
clone size: .
J gene: TRBJ2-3

CDR3 protein: ASSDSRAKSTGELF
V gene: TRBV6-4
clone size: .
J gene: TRBJ2-2

CDR3 protein: ASSPRGGLAGTQY
V gene: TRBV7-8
clone size: .
J gene: TRBJ2-5

CDR3 protein: ASKGRRSGELF
V gene: TRBV6-5
clone size: .
J gene: TRBJ2-2

CDR3 protein: ASSLDSPELF
V gene: TRBV5-6
clone size: once
J gene: TRBJ2-2

CDR3 protein: ACSGAHTEAF
V gene: TRBV30
clone size: .
J gene: TRBJ1-1

CDR3 protein: ASSSRTSGRAMETQY
V gene: TRBV5-4
clone size: .
J gene: TRBJ2-5

CDR3 protein: ASSFGRLAGATSTDTQY
V gene: TRBV5-1
clone size: .
J gene: TRBJ2-3

CDR3 protein: ASSQAILRPLH
V gene: TRBV4-3
clone size: .
J gene: TRBJ1-6

CDR3 protein: ASSRLSTDTQY
V gene: TRBV18
clone size: .
J gene: TRBJ2-3

CDR3 protein: ASSLAGNGNQPQH
V gene: TRBV5-4
clone size: .
J gene: TRBJ1-5

CDR3 protein: ASSLLSRTSGRYEQF
V gene: TRBV28
clone size: .
J gene: TRBJ2-1

CDR3 protein: ASSPASGTEAF
V gene: TRBV18
clone size: .
J gene: TRBJ1-1

CDR3 protein: ASSQDLPGLAIVYEQY
V gene: TRBV4-2
clone size: .
J gene: TRBJ2-7

CDR3 protein: ASSEGTSDSYEQY
V gene: TRBV6-1
clone size: .
J gene: TRBJ2-7

CDR3 protein: ASSDRLGGSYNEQF
V gene: TRBV5-8
clone size: .
J gene: TRBJ2-1

CDR3 protein: ASSRGEGSSSGNTIY
V gene: TRBV7-9
clone size: .
J gene: TRBJ1-3

CDR3 protein: ASSYLASHTDTQY
V gene: TRBV6-6
clone size: .
J gene: TRBJ2-3

CDR3 protein: ASRYTTTNEKLF
V gene: TRBV2
clone size: .
J gene: TRBJ1-4

CDR3 protein: ASSLSMFEKLF
V gene: TRBV7-9
clone size: .
J gene: TRBJ1-4

CDR3 protein: ASSLSAEGGYT
V gene: TRBV7-3
clone size: .
J gene: TRBJ1-2

CDR3 protein: ASSFLTGSAGELF
V gene: TRBV11-3
clone size: .
J gene: TRBJ2-2

CDR3 protein: ASSPLGSNYGYT
V gene: TRBV18
clone size: .
J gene: TRBJ1-2